The 19 T cell receptor beta chains listed next were all sequenced from one sample in a study of type 1 regulatory T cells. TCRdb re-called the reads through MiXCR, storing one row per CDR3 protein. The sample includes more than 60,000 distinct CDR3 sequences, about 50% of them seen just once. No antigen has been identified for these receptors. Sequenced: cultured non-Tr1 T cells, either the whole culture or a sorted T cell fraction (not recorded which). These receptors came from a human donor in good health.

The J gene is TRBJ1-2, the V gene TRBV18, with 7 nucleotides matching TRBD1. Germline-derived CDR1 and CDR2 are KGHSH and LQKENI. Trimming removed 6 bases from V and 7 bases from J; junction bases left unmatched: 5. The CDR3 is 12 residues long. This CDR3 reads CASSYDRVGYTF. The CDR3 bases are TGTGCCAGCTCTTACGACAGGGTTGGCTACACCTTC.

This clonotype was seen a few times. The chain recombines TRBV20-1 with TRBJ1-1; no clear D. The CDR3 has 13 amino acids. V was pared by 3 bases and J by 1 base, with 9 bases between. Germline assignment: CDR1 DFQATT and CDR2 SNEGSKA (reference sequence). The CDR3 protein is CSASGVQNTEAFF. The CDR3 coding sequence is TGCAGTGCTAGTGGAGTTCAGAACACTGAAGCTTTCTTT.

This clonotype was seen a few times. V usage is TRBV28 and J usage is TRBJ2-7, with 7 positions matching TRBD1. The trim removed 3 bases at V and 3 bases at J, leaving 8 bases unmatched. This CDR3 region has 15 residues. Germline CDR1 and CDR2: MDHEN and SYDVKM. CDR3 residues: CASSFQTGTLYEQYF. CDR3 DNA: TGTGCCAGCAGTTTCCAGACAGGGACCCTCTACGAGCAGTACTTC.

This chain connects TRBV12-3 or TRBV12-4 to TRBJ1-2, with D unclear. The CDR3 covers 13 residues. The ends were cut back, 6 bases at V and 4 bases at J, with 12 bases in the middle. The DNA for the CDR3 is TGTGCCAGCAGGACCTCGGCGACCTATGGCTACACCTTC. Amino acids: CASRTSATYGYTF.

The chain joins TRBV7-2 to TRBJ1-1; D gene unclear. CDR3 length equals 12 residues. Germline V gene lookup returns CDR1 SGHTA and CDR2 FQGNSA. The V gene lost 3 bases and the J gene lost 1 base, with 3 bases spanning the gap. CDR3 DNA sequence: TGTGCCAGCAGCTTTAGGAACACTGAAGCTTTCTTT. It codes for CASSFRNTEAFF.

This clonotype appeared a few times. The V and J genes are TRBV5-1 and TRBJ1-1; TRBD1 matches 7 bases. CDR1 and CDR2 (germline): SGHRS, YFSETQ. This CDR3 has 14 amino acids. Trimming removed 4 bases from V and 4 bases from J; junction bases left unmatched: 7. The CDR3 nucleotides are TGCGCCAGCAGCCTACCGGGGACAGCCACTGAAGCTTTCTTT. The encoded protein is CASSLPGTATEAFF.

This clonotype has only one observation. This chain uses TRBV9 with TRBJ1-1; D gene unclear. The V gene's germline CDR1 is SGDLS and CDR2 YYNGEE. V lost 0 bases, J lost 6 bases, and 9 bases lay in between. This CDR3 is 13 amino acids long. CDR3 protein: CASSVVQTPEAFF. The DNA of the CDR3 is TGTGCCAGCAGCGTAGTACAGACCCCTGAAGCTTTCTTT. Filled out from reference TRBV9 and TRBJ1-1, the complete variable domain reads DSGVTQTPKHLITATGQRVTLRCSPRSGDLSVYWYQQSLDQGLQFLIQYYNGEERAKGNILERFSAQQFPDLHSELNLSSLELGDSALYFCASSVVQTPEAFFGQGTRLTVV.

V is TRBV12-3 or TRBV12-4 and J is TRBJ2-3, with a possible D match to TRBD2 (5 bases). CDR3 length equals 16 residues. V was shortened by 1 base and J by 4 bases, with 15 bases between the two germline ends. The CDR3 is CASSLEFGSSADTQYF. The CDR3 region has the DNA TGTGCCAGCAGTTTAGAATTTGGGAGTTCCGCAGATACGCAGTATTTT.

The V call is TRBV12-3 or TRBV12-4, the J call TRBJ1-5, with D perhaps matching TRBD1 (5 bases). This CDR3 is 16 amino acids long. V lost 5 bases and J 3 bases, leaving 17 bases between the germline ends. CDR3 bases: TGTGCCAGCAGTCCCCAGGCGGGGGGTCTCAATCAGCCCCAGCATTTT. This encodes CASSPQAGGLNQPQHF.

The chain combines TRBV3-1 with TRBJ1-6; D possibly corresponds to TRBD1 (6 bases). The germline gives CDR1 LGHDT, CDR2 YNNKEL (reference sequence). Trimming shortened V by 7 bases and J by 7 bases, and 20 bases separated the two germline ends. CDR3 length: 16 amino acids. CDR3 DNA sequence: TGTGCCAGCACCAATCTACAGGGTGCTCGGAATTCACCCCTCCACTTT. It yields the protein CASTNLQGARNSPLHF.

The genes are TRBV20-1 and TRBJ2-3; no clear D gene. V lost 5 bases to trimming and J lost 0 bases, with 12 bases between them. Germline CDR1 is DFQATT and CDR2 is SNEGSKA (reference sequence). This CDR3 contains 14 residues. DNA for the CDR3: TGCAGTGCTCCCCCCGCGTCTAGCACAGATACGCAGTATTTT. Protein: CSAPPASSTDTQYF.

The chain carries TRBV12-3 or TRBV12-4 and TRBJ2-7; possibly TRBD2 for D (5 bases). Trimming shortened V by 6 bases and J by 4 bases, and 22 bases separated the two germline ends. This CDR3 has 16 residues. The CDR3 loop is CASSQPLARGTYEQYF. CDR3 DNA: TGTGCCAGCAGCCAGCCCCTAGCTCGGGGAACTTACGAGCAGTACTTC.

This chain joins TRBV15 and TRBJ1-6, with a possible D match to TRBD1 (6 bases). V was pared by 5 bases and J by 7 bases, with 12 bases between. CDR1 and CDR2 (germline): LNHNV, YYDKDF (reference sequence). This CDR3 is built from 14 residues. DNA of the CDR3: TGTGCCACCAGCCGACAGGCGATAAATTCACCCCTCCACTTT. Protein product: CATSRQAINSPLHF.

The chain couples TRBV30 to TRBJ1-6, with TRBD1 matching over 7 bases. The CDR3 runs to 17 residues. V was pared by 1 base and J by 9 bases, with 15 bases of the junction left unmatched. Germline V CDR1 and CDR2: GTSNPN, SVGIG (reference sequence). CDR3 DNA sequence: TGTGCCTGGAGTGCGAGACAGGGAAACCCGGGCAGTTCACCCCTCCACTTT. Protein sequence: CAWSARQGNPGSSPLHF.

This clonotype has more than one count but fewer than ten. The V gene is TRBV4-3, the J gene TRBJ1-2, with a weak D call TRBD1 (6 bases). From germline, CDR1 is LGHNA and CDR2 YSLEER. Between the trimmed V and J ends, which lost 1 base and 6 bases, there was a span of 12 bases. This CDR3 region has 14 residues. The CDR3 sequence: CASSQVGGGDGYTF. The CDR3 DNA is TGCGCCAGCAGCCAAGTGGGGGGGGGCGATGGCTACACCTTC.

This sequence joins TRBV7-2 and TRBJ2-1; 12 bases align to TRBD2. This CDR3 region has 18 residues. CDR1 is SGHTA, CDR2 FQGNSA, per germline. V trimming: 5 bases; J trimming: 4 bases; junction bases outside the gene matches: 12. The CDR3 nucleotides are TGTGCCAGCAGCCCTAGGACTAGCGGGGCCTCGGGTTACAATGAGCAGTTCTTC. Amino acid sequence: CASSPRTSGASGYNEQFF.

This chain links TRBV7-9 with TRBJ2-6; weak D call: TRBD1 (5 bases). The V and J ends lost 7 bases and 0 bases respectively, with 7 bases between them. Germline V gene sequence: CDR1 SEHNR, CDR2 FQNEAQ (reference sequence). The length of the CDR3 is 14 residues. CDR3 region: CASTGSSGANVLTF. DNA for the CDR3: TGTGCCAGCACAGGGTCCTCTGGGGCCAACGTCCTGACTTTC.

This clonotype turned up a few times. This chain connects TRBV20-1 to TRBJ1-6; D uncertain. The length of the CDR3 is 14 residues. The ends were cut back, 0 bases at V and 8 bases at J, with 11 bases in the middle. Germline CDR1 is DFQATT and CDR2 is SNEGSKA (reference sequence). CDR3 in amino acids: CSARDPGWDSPLHF. CDR3 in DNA: TGCAGTGCTAGAGATCCGGGCTGGGATTCACCCCTCCACTTT.

The V gene is TRBV5-1, the J gene TRBJ2-2; the D is unclear. The V end lost 0 bases, the J end lost 2 bases, and 5 bases lay between the germline ends. The CDR3 consists of 14 residues. Per the germline V gene, CDR1 is SGHRS and CDR2 is YFSETQ. The CDR3 region has the DNA TGCGCCAGCAGCTTGGAGGCCAACACCGGGGAGCTGTTTTTT. It translates to CASSLEANTGELFF. The entire variable domain, with the rest obtained from reference TRBV5-1 and TRBJ2-2, is as follows: KAGVTQTPRYLIKTRGQQVTLSCSPISGHRSVSWYQQTPGQGLQFLFEYFSETQRNKGNFPGRFSGRQFSNSRSEMNVSTLELGDSALYLCASSLEANTGELFFGEGSRLTVL.